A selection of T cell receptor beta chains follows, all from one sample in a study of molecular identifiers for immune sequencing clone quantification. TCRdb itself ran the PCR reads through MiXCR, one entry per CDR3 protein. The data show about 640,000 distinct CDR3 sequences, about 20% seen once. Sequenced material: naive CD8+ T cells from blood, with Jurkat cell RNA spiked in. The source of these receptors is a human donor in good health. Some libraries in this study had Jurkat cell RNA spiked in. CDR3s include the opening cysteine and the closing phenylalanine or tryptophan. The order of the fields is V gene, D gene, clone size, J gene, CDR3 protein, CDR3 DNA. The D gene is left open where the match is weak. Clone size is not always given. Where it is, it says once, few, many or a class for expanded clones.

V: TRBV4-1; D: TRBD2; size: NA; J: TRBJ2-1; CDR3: CASSQDPSGSGGPYEQFF; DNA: TGCGCCAGCAGCCAAGACCCGTCTGGGAGCGGGGGGCCCTATGAGCAGTTCTTC
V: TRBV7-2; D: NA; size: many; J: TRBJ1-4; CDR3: CASSFNPGASEKLFF; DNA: TGTGCCAGCAGCTTTAACCCAGGTGCCTCTGAAAAACTGTTTTTT
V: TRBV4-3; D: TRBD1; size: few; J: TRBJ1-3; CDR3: CASSQGSRGSGNTIYF; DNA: TGCGCCAGCAGCCAAGGCTCCAGGGGGTCTGGAAACACCATATATTTT
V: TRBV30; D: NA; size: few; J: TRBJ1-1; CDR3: CAWTDMNTEAFF; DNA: TGTGCCTGGACTGATATGAACACTGAAGCTTTCTTT
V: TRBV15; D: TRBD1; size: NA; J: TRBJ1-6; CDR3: CATSRDRGWSSLHF; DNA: TGTGCCACCAGCCGGGACAGGGGTTGGTCATCCCTCCACTTT
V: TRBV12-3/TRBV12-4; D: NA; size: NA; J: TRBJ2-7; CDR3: CASSPLGLAWDEQYF; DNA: TGTGCCAGCAGCCCCCTTGGGCTAGCGTGGGACGAGCAGTACTTC
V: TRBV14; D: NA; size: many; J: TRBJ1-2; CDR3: CASSQDHFYGYTF; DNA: TGTGCCAGCAGCCAAGATCATTTTTATGGCTACACCTTC
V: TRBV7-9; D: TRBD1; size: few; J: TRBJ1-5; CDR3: CASSRTGDNQPQHF; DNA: TGTGCCAGCAGCCGGACAGGGGACAATCAGCCCCAGCATTTT
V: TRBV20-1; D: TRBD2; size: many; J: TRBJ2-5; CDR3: CSASQRDHLYQETQYF; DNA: TGCAGTGCTAGTCAGCGGGATCACCTGTACCAAGAGACCCAGTACTTC
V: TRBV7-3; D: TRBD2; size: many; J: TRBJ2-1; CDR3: CASSLTGLAGNEQFF; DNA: TGTGCCAGCAGCTTAACGGGACTAGCGGGGAATGAGCAGTTCTTC
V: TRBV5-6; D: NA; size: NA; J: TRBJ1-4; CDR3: CASSLVGQNEKLCF; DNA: TGTGCCAGCAGCTTGGTTGGACAGAATGAAAAACTGTGTTTT
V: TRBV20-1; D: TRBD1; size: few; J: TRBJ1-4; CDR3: CSARDLWGQGGEKLFF; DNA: TGCAGTGCTAGAGATTTATGGGGACAGGGTGGTGAAAAACTGTTTTTT
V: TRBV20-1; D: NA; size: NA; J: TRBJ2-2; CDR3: CSASSLSGELFF; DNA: TGCAGTGCTAGTTCTCTGTCCGGGGAGCTGTTTTTT
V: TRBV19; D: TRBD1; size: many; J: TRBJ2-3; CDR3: CASSTQNRGRTDTQYF; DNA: TGTGCCAGTAGTACGCAAAACAGGGGACGCACAGATACGCAGTATTTT
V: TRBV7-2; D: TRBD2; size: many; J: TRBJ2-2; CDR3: CASSLTLAGATGELFF; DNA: TGTGCCAGCAGCTTAACCCTAGCGGGAGCTACCGGGGAGCTGTTTTTT
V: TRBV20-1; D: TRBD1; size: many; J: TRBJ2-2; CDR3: CSARDVQGTNTGELFF; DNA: TGCAGTGCTAGAGATGTACAGGGGACGAACACCGGGGAGCTGTTTTTT
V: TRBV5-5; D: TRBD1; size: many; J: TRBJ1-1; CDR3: CASSFGTGFNTEAFF; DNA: TGTGCCAGCAGCTTCGGGACAGGGTTTAACACTGAAGCTTTCTTT
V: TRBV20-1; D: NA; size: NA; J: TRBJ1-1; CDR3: CSASEPPEGYTEAFF; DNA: TGCAGTGCTAGTGAGCCCCCGGAGGGCTACACTGAAGCTTTCTTT
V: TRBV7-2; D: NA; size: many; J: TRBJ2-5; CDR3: CASSERTGGQETQYF; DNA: TGTGCCAGCAGCGAACGGACAGGAGGGCAAGAGACCCAGTACTTC
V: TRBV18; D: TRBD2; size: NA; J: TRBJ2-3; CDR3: CASSPITSGSSTDTQYF; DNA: TGTGCCAGCTCACCTATTACTAGCGGGAGTAGCACAGATACGCAGTATTTT
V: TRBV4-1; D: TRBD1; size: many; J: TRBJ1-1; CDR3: CASTTGGQGNLDTEAFF; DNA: TGCGCCAGCACCACGGGGGGACAGGGGAATTTAGACACTGAAGCTTTCTTT
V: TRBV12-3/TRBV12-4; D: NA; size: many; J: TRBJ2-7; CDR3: CASRGVSSYEQYF; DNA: TGTGCCAGCAGGGGGGTAAGCTCCTACGAGCAGTACTTC